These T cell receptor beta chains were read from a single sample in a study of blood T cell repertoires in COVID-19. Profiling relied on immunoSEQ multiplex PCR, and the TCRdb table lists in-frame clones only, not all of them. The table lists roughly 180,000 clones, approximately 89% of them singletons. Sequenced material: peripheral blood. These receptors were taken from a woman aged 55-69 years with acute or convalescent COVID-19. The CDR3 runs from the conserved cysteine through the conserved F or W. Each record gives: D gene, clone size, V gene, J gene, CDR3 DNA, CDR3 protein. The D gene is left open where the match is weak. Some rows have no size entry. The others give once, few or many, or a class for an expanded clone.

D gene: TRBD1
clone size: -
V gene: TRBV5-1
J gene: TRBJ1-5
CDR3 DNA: TGCGCCAGCAGCTGGACAGGGGGCAATCAGCCCCAGCATTTT
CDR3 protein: CASSWTGGNQPQHF

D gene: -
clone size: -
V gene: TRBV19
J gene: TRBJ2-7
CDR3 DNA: TGTGCCAGTAGTAGAGAACAGGGCAAGCAGTACTTC
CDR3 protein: CASSREQGKQYF

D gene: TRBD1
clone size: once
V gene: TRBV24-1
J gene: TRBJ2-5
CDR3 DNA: TGTGCCACCAGTGAACAGGACAGGGGAGTCCAAGAGACCCAGTACTTC
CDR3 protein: CATSEQDRGVQETQYF

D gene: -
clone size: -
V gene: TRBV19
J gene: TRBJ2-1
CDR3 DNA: TGTGCCAGTAGCCCGGGAGTGGGTTACAATGAGCAGTTCTTC
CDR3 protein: CASSPGVGYNEQFF

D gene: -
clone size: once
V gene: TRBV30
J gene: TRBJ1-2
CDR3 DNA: TGTGCCTGGAGCCCGTTTGGGAGGGTAGACTATGGCTACACCTTC
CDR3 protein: CAWSPFGRVDYGYTF

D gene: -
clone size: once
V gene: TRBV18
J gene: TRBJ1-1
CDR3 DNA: TGTGCCAGCTCACTGGAAGGGGGAAACACTGAAGCTTTCTTT
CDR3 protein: CASSLEGGNTEAFF

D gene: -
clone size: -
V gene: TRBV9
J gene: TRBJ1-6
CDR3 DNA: TGTGCCAGCAGCGCCGGGATTAACAATTCACCCCTCCACTTT
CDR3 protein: CASSAGINNSPLHF

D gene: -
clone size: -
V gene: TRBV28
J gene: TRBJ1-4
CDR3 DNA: TGTGCCAGCAGTTCTTCTAGGGAAAAACTGTTTTTT
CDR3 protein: CASSSSREKLFF

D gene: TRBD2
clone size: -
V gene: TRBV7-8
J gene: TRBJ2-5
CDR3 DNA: TGTGCCAGCAGCTCCCTTCCCGGACTAGCGGGGATCCAAGAGACCCAGTACTTC
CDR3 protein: CASSSLPGLAGIQETQYF

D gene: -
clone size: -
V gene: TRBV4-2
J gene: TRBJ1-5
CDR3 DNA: TGTGCCAGCAGCCAAGAGGCCATCCCAGGGGTGAATCAGCCCCAGCATTTT
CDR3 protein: CASSQEAIPGVNQPQHF

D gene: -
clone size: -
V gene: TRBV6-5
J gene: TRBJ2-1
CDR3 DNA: TGTGCCAGCAGTTACGAACGGGGAACCTACAATGAGCAGTTCTTC
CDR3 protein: CASSYERGTYNEQFF

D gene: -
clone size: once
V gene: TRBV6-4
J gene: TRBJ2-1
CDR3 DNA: TGTGCCAGCAGTGGTCCCGACTGGTTTAGCTCCTACAATGAGCAGTTCTTC
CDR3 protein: CASSGPDWFSSYNEQFF

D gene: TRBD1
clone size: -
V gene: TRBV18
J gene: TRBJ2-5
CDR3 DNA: TGTGCCAGCTCACCCCGACAGGGGGGAGAAGAGACCCAGTACTTC
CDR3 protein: CASSPRQGGEETQYF

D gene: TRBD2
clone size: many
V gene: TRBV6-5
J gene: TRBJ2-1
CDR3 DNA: TGTGCCAGCAGTTACTCAACGGGAGGAACCTACAATGAGCAGTTCTTC
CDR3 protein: CASSYSTGGTYNEQFF

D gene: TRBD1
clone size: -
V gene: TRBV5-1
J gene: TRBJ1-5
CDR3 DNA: TGCGCCAGCAGCTTGCTTGGACAGGGGGACAATCAGCCCCAGCATTTT
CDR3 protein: CASSLLGQGDNQPQHF

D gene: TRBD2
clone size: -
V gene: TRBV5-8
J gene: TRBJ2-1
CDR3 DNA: TGTGCCAGCAGCTTGGCCAAAGGGCTAGCGGGAGACCATGAGCAGTTCTTC
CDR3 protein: CASSLAKGLAGDHEQFF

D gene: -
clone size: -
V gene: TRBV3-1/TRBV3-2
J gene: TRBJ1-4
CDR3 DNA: TGTGCCAGCAGCCAAGACGTATCCAGGATTAATGAAAAACTGTTTTTT
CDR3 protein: CASSQDVSRINEKLFF

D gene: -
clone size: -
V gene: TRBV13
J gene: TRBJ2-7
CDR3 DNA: TGTGCCAGCAGCCTCCCGGGTGGCTCCTACGAGCAGTACTTC
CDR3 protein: CASSLPGGSYEQYF

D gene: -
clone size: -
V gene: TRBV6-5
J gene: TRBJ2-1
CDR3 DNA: TGTGCCAGCAGTTACTGGCCCTCGGGACTGGGGGGGCAGTTCTTC
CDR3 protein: CASSYWPSGLGGQFF

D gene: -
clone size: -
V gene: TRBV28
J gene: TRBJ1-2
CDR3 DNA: TGTGCCAGCAGCCATCAGGGAAGGAGCTATGGCTACACCTTC
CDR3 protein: CASSHQGRSYGYTF

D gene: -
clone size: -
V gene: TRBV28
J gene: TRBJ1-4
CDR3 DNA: TGTGCCAGCAGTTTACGGGGATTAAAACTGTTTTTT
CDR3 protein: CASSLRGLKLFF

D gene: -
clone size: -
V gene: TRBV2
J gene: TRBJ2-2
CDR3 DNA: TGTGCCAGCAGGAAGGACTGGGGTGAAGGAACCGGGGAGCTGTTTTTT
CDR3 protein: CASRKDWGEGTGELFF

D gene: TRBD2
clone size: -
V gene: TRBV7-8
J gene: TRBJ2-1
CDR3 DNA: TGTGCCAGCAACTTAGCGGGAGGGCCGTACAATGAGCAGTTCTTC
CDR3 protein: CASNLAGGPYNEQFF

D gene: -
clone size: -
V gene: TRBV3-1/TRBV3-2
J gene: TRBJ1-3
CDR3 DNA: TGTGCCAGCAGCCAAGAATCAGTGGCTGGAAACACCATATATTTT
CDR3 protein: CASSQESVAGNTIYF

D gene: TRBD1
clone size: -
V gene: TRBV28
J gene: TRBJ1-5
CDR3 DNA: TGTGCCAGCAGTACGCAGGGGGCCGGACAGCCCCAGCATTTT
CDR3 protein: CASSTQGAGQPQHF

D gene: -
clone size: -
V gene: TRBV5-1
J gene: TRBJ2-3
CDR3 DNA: TGCGCCAGCAGCACGGGCGGGGCACCAACAGATACGCAGTATTTT
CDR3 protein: CASSTGGAPTDTQYF

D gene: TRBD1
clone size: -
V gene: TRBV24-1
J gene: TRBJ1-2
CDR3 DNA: TGTGCCACCAGTGATTACAGGGGTAATGGCTACACCTTC
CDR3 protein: CATSDYRGNGYTF

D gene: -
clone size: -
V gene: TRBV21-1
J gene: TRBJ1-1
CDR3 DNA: TGTGCCCCAAGAGGGAACACTGAAGCTTTCTTT
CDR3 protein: CAPRGNTEAFF

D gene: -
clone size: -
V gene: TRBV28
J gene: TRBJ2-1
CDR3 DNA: TGTGCCAGCAGTTCCCGGGGCAATGAGCAGTTCTTC
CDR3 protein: CASSSRGNEQFF

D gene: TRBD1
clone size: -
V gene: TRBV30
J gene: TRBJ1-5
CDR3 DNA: TGTGCCTGGGGATTGGGACAGACAGGTCAGCCCCAGCATTTT
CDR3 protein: CAWGLGQTGQPQHF

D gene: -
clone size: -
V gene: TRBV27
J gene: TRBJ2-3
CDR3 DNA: TGTGCCAGCAGTCATCGCACAGATACGCAGTATTTT
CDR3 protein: CASSHRTDTQYF

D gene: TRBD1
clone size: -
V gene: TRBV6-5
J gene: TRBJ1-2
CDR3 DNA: TGTGCCAGCAGTTACTCGCAGACAGGGAGCTATGGCTACACCTTC
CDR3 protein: CASSYSQTGSYGYTF

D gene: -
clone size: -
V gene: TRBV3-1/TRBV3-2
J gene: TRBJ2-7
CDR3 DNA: TGTGCCAGCAGCGCCTCCGGCGGTGGCTCCTACGAGCAGTACTTC
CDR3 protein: CASSASGGGSYEQYF

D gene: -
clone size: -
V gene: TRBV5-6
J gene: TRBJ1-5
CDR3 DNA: TGTGCCAGCAGCGCCGGACAGCTCAATCAGCCCCAGCATTTT
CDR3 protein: CASSAGQLNQPQHF

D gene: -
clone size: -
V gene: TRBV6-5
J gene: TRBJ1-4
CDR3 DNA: TGTGCCAGCAGACTAGGACAGACTCTAAAACTGTTTTTT
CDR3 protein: CASRLGQTLKLFF

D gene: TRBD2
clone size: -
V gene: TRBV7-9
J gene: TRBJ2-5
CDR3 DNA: TGTGCCAGCAGCGCCAGCAGCGGGAGAGAGACCCAGTACTTC
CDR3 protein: CASSASSGRETQYF

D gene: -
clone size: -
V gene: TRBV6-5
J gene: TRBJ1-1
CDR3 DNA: TGTGCCAGCAGTTACTCTGGGGCAGGTCGCCCCACTGAAGCTTTCTTT
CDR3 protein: CASSYSGAGRPTEAFF

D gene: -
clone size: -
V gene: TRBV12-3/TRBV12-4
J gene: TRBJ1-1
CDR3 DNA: TGTGCCAGCAGCCGCGACAGCTACACTGAAGCTTTCTTT
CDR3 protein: CASSRDSYTEAFF

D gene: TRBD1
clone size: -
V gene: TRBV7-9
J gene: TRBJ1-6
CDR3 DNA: TGTGCCAGCAGCCAGGGGGATTCACCCCTCCACTTT
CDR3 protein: CASSQGDSPLHF

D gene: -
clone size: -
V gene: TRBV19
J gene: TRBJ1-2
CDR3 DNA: TGTGCCAGTAGTATACCCCCCCGGGGTCGCACTAACTATGGCTACACCTTC
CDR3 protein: CASSIPPRGRTNYGYTF

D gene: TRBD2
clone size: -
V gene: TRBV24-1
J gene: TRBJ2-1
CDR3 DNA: TGTGCCACCAGTCTCCCGACTAGCGGGAGGGAGCAGTTCTTC
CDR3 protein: CATSLPTSGREQFF

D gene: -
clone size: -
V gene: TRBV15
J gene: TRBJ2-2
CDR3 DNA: TGTGCCACCAGCAGAGATCTCGGGGCGAACACCGGGGAGCTGTTTTTT
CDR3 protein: CATSRDLGANTGELFF

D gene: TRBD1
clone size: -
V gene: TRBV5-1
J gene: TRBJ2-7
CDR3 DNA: TGCGCCAGCAGTTCCGGGACAGGGGCCTACGAGCAGTACTTC
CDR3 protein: CASSSGTGAYEQYF

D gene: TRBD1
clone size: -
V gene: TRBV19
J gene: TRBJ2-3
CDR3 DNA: TGTGCCAGTAGTATAGGAACAGGGGTTATCACAGATACGCAGTATTTT
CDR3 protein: CASSIGTGVITDTQYF

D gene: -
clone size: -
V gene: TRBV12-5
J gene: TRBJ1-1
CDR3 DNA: TGTGCTAGTGGACCGGGACAAAGAACTGAAGCTTTCTTT
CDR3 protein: CASGPGQRTEAFF

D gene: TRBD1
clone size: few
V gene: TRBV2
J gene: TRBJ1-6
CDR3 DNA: TGTGCCAGCAGCCATCGACAGGGGAATTCACCCCTCCACTTT
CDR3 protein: CASSHRQGNSPLHF

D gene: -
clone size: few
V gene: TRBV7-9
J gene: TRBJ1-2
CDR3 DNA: TGTGCCAGCACTTCTAATAGCGCTAACTATGGCTACACCTTC
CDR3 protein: CASTSNSANYGYTF

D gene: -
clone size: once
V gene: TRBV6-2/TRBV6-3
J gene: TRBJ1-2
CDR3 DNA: TGTGCCAGCAGTAAGTTCGGAGAACCCTCTCCGGGCTACACCTTC
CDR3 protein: CASSKFGEPSPGYTF